This T cell receptor (beta chain) was observed in a study of cytomegalovirus exposure and HLA in healthy donors. As to this clone: Its antigen remains unidentified.

General study findings and limits: In the approximately 130 validation repertoires, approximately 93% of cluster scores exceeded 0, per a later analysis. Altogether, 150 or so TCR beta chains were recorded as cytomegalovirus-associated.

CDR1 MGHDK and CDR2 SYGVNS come from the germline V gene. The ends were cut back, 1 base at V and 3 bases at J, with 10 bases in the middle. The CDR3 length is 14 residues. The table came from immunoSEQ multiplex PCR; TCRdb's copy has only in-frame clones and leaves some out. In the table there are about 160,000 clones, 96% of which are singletons. The chain is built from TRBV25-1 and TRBJ2-7; D is unclear. The sequenced material came from PBMCs. This clonotype originated in a woman under 30 in good health and CMV-seronegative. The CDR3, as DNA: TGTGCCAGCAGTGAATTGGGCAGAATCTACGAGCAGTACTTC. The encoded protein is CASSELGRIYEQYF.